The source of this T cell receptor (beta chain) is a study of cytomegalovirus exposure and HLA in healthy donors. Sequencing used immunoSEQ multiplex PCR; TCRdb keeps in-frame clones, though not all of them. This table has over 130,000 clones, around 87% appearing once. The study, taken as a whole, reports: The authors enumerated 150 to 200 TCR beta chains as linked to cytomegalovirus. Through in vitro validation, a few CMV-associated chains were shown to be specific for CMV antigens.

The donors formed part of the roughly 110-subject validation cohort, distinct from the roughly 700-subject first cohort. Germline lookup yields CDR1 LNHDA and CDR2 SQIVND (reference sequence). The length of the CDR3 is 13 residues. V was clipped by 2 bases and J by 7 bases, with 9 bases between them. In the case of this clone: What it binds is unknown.

The receptor was isolated from a man aged 18 to 29 in good health and CMV-seropositive. Sequenced input: PBMCs. The chain joins TRBV19 to TRBJ1-5; no reliable D call. CDR3 in DNA: TGTGCCAGTAGTATAATACGAGGACAGCCCCAGCATTTT. Its translation is CASSIIRGQPQHF. Together with reference TRBV19 and TRBJ1-5, the CDR3 gives the full variable domain: DGGITQSPKYLFRKEGQNVTLSCEQNLNHDAMYWYRQDPGQGLRLIYYSQIVNDFQKGDIAEGYSVSREKKESFPLTVTSAQKNPTAFYLCASSIIRGQPQHFGDGTRLSIL.